The 20 T cell receptor beta chains below come from one sample, sequenced in a study of T cells expressing NK-cell markers. Following a re-call of the 5' RACE reads, TCRdb has one entry per CDR3 protein and lacks DNA. Recorded for this sample: a few hundred thousand distinct CDR3 sequences. Sequenced sample: blood T cells: a sorted CD56 or NKG2C T cell subset, CD4+ or CD8+ T cells, or bulk PBMC T cells (not recorded which). These receptors all stem from a man younger than 35 in good health.

V gene TRBV6-2 or TRBV6-3 combines with J gene TRBJ2-7; TCRdb gives TRBD2 as the D gene, but with no DNA this cannot be confirmed. The germline CDR1 and CDR2 sequences are MNHEY and SVGEGT. The CDR3 spans 14 residues. CDR3: CATRGLAHSYEQYF.

This sequence joins TRBV27 and TRBJ2-6. This CDR3 is built from 15 residues. The germline gives CDR1 MNHEY, CDR2 SMNVEV (reference sequence). CDR3: CASRAQSSGANVLTF.

J is TRBJ2-2 and V is TRBV6-1. CDR1 is MNHNS and CDR2 is SASEGT in the germline V gene. CDR3 length: 13 residues. The CDR3 loop is CASRAFSTGELFF.

The chain uses TRBV6-4 and TRBJ2-3; TCRdb designates TRBD1, a call that cannot be tested without DNA. The CDR3 loop spans 14 amino acids. CDR1 is MRHNA, CDR2 SNTAGT, per germline. Here the CDR3 reads CASSPQHFTDTQYF.

This rearrangement joins TRBV6-2 or TRBV6-3 to TRBJ1-2. The CDR3 covers 13 residues. The germline V gene encodes CDR1 MNHEY and CDR2 SVGEGT. The chain's CDR3 is CASSYKTAYGYTF.

This chain joins TRBV7-2 and TRBJ2-7; the TRBD1 assignment by TCRdb is unverifiable without DNA. The CDR3 is 16 amino acids. Germline V gene sequence: CDR1 SGHTA, CDR2 FQGNSA. CDR3 in amino acids: CASSFALAGITYEQYF. Full variable domain (remainder filled in from reference TRBV7-2 and TRBJ2-7): GAGVSQSPSNKVTEKGKDVELRCDPISGHTALYWYRQSLGQGLEFLIYFQGNSAPDKSGLPSDRFSAERTGGSVSTLTIQRTQQEDSAVYLCASSFALAGITYEQYFGPGTRLTVT.

The chain joins TRBV3-1 to TRBJ1-6; the TCRdb call, TRBD1, lacks DNA for checking. The CDR3 spans 12 residues. Germline CDR1 reads LGHDT; CDR2 reads YNNKEL (reference sequence). CDR3 sequence: CASSAGQGRLHF.

The gene calls are TRBV9 and TRBJ2-7. Germline V lookup: CDR1 SGDLS, CDR2 YYNGEE. The CDR3 contains 18 residues. CDR3: CASSVGGNRAKGFGEQYF. The entire variable domain, with the rest obtained from reference TRBV9 and TRBJ2-7, is as follows: DSGVTQTPKHLITATGQRVTLRCSPRSGDLSVYWYQQSLDQGLQFLIQYYNGEERAKGNILERFSAQQFPDLHSELNLSSLELGDSALYFCASSVGGNRAKGFGEQYFGPGTRLTVT.

The chain has TRBV9 and TRBJ1-1. The V gene's germline CDR1 is SGDLS and CDR2 YYNGEE. This CDR3 has 13 residues. This CDR3 is CASSVSGRAEAFF.

The CDR3 spells CASSLKGGSYNEQFF. The rearrangement uses TRBV7-8 and TRBJ2-1. Germline values: CDR1 SGHVS, CDR2 FQNEAQ. The CDR3 covers 15 residues.

The chain links TRBV12-3 or TRBV12-4 to TRBJ1-2. This CDR3 spans 12 amino acids. CDR3 protein: CASSLPLPGYTF.

The rearrangement uses TRBV7-9 and TRBJ1-1; checking the TCRdb D call of TRBD1 is not possible without DNA. CDR1 is SEHNR, CDR2 FQNEAQ, per germline (reference sequence). The CDR3 extends over 16 amino acids. CDR3 residues: CASSLGYGTENTEAFF.

The CDR3 reads CASSLGPGERDTEAFF. The chain carries TRBV5-1 and TRBJ1-1. Germline V gives CDR1 SGHRS, CDR2 YFSETQ. There are 16 residues in the CDR3. Complete variable domain (other parts from reference TRBV5-1 and TRBJ1-1): KAGVTQTPRYLIKTRGQQVTLSCSPISGHRSVSWYQQTPGQGLQFLFEYFSETQRNKGNFPGRFSGRQFSNSRSEMNVSTLELGDSALYLCASSLGPGERDTEAFFGQGTRLTVV.

The V and J genes are TRBV30 and TRBJ2-1. The V gene's germline CDR1 is GTSNPN and CDR2 SVGIG (reference sequence). CDR3 length: 12 amino acids. This CDR3 reads CAWRPEEDEQFF.

The rearrangement joins TRBV29-1 to TRBJ2-3; TCRdb outputs TRBD1, but without DNA this stays unchecked. The CDR3 has 14 residues. In germline, CDR1 is SQVTM, CDR2 ANQGSEA. CDR3 residues: CSAPGQGWADTQYF.

The V gene is TRBV7-9, the J gene TRBJ2-6; TCRdb names TRBD2, which stays unverified in the absence of DNA. The V gene's germline CDR1 is SEHNR and CDR2 FQNEAQ (reference sequence). The CDR3 loop spans 17 amino acids. The CDR3 protein is CASSLERYRGGANVLTF.

The V call is TRBV19, the J call TRBJ2-4. Germline CDR1 is LNHDA and CDR2 is SQIVND (reference sequence). This CDR3 comprises 15 residues. The CDR3: CASSPNTAAKNIQYF.

The chain has TRBV20-1 and TRBJ2-1; TCRdb selects TRBD1, and the lack of DNA leaves this call unchecked. The length of the CDR3 is 15 residues. Germline CDR1 and CDR2: DFQATT and SNEGSKA (reference sequence). The CDR3: CSAPSWGFGTDEQFF.

The chain joins TRBV18 to TRBJ2-2. Germline V gives CDR1 KGHSH, CDR2 LQKENI. The CDR3 extends over 12 amino acids. The CDR3 spells CASSPGLEELFF.

The chain is built from TRBV7-3 and TRBJ2-2; the TCRdb D gene call, TRBD2, has no DNA to confirm it. The CDR3 loop spans 16 amino acids. Germline V lookup: CDR1 SGHTA, CDR2 FQGTGA. This CDR3 is CASSPVAGGVSGELFF.